This is a list of T cell receptor beta chains from one sample in a study of glioma-infiltrating T cells after dendritic cell vaccination. Sequencing was performed with immunoSEQ multiplex PCR; in TCRdb, only in-frame clones are kept and a portion is missing. The profile shows around 90,000 clones, approximately 80% of them singletons. Sequences were derived from blood, sampled after dendritic cell vaccination. These receptors originate from a human donor with glioblastoma. Both conserved end residues are part of each CDR3. The order of the fields is clone size, J gene, V gene, D gene, CDR3 DNA, CDR3 protein. A D gene is named only where the DNA matches it firmly. Size is stated for part of the rows, as once, few or many counts, or as a class when the clone is expanded.

>few|TRBJ2-7|TRBV6-5|TRBD2
TGTGCCAGCAGCCGGGGAGGGGCAGCCTGGGAGCAGTACTTC
CASSRGGAAWEQYF
>few|TRBJ1-1|TRBV11-2|TRBD1
TGTGCCAGCAGCACCCGACAGGGGCTCACTGAAGCTTTCTTT
CASSTRQGLTEAFF
>NA|TRBJ1-1|TRBV11-2|NA
TGTGCCAGCACCCAGGGAGGGAGATTGAACACTGAAGCTTTCTTT
CASTQGGRLNTEAFF
>few|TRBJ1-2|TRBV10-3|NA
TGTGCCATCAGTGACGCGGACTATGGCTACACCTTC
CAISDADYGYTF
>NA|TRBJ1-2|TRBV7-9|TRBD1
TGTGCCAGCAGCTTGACAGGGGATTATGGCTACACCTTC
CASSLTGDYGYTF
>NA|TRBJ2-3|TRBV4-2|TRBD2
TGTGCCAGCAGCCAAGACACTAGCGGCCCGTCAGATACGCAGTATTTT
CASSQDTSGPSDTQYF
>once|TRBJ2-3|TRBV19|TRBD1
TGTGCCAGTAGTTCCCGACAGGGCCAGGTCACAGATACGCAGTATTTT
CASSSRQGQVTDTQYF
>NA|TRBJ2-5|TRBV7-6|NA
TGTGCCAGCAGCTTAGGGTCTGGAGGGCGGTCGGAGACCCAGTACTTC
CASSLGSGGRSETQYF
>few|TRBJ1-6|TRBV4-1|TRBD1
TGCGCCAGCAGCCAAGATACAGGGGGAGGAGGGCGGTGGAATAATTCACCCCTCCACTTT
CASSQDTGGGGRWNNSPLHF
>NA|TRBJ2-2|TRBV30|NA
TGTGCCTGGAGTGTTTCACTGATCACCGGGGAGCTGTTTTTT
CAWSVSLITGELFF
>NA|TRBJ2-1|TRBV7-9|TRBD1
TGTGCCAGCAGCCCCCATCCCCGGACAGGGAATAATGAGCAGTTCTTC
CASSPHPRTGNNEQFF
>NA|TRBJ2-5|TRBV5-1|TRBD1
TGCGCCAGCAGCTACCAGGGGGCCGGGGAGACCCAGTACTTC
CASSYQGAGETQYF
>NA|TRBJ2-2|TRBV5-1|TRBD2
TGCGCCATCAGGACTAGCGGGGATACCGGGGAGCTGTTTTTT
CAIRTSGDTGELFF
>NA|TRBJ2-1|TRBV5-4|TRBD2
TGTGCCAGCAGCGTAGCGGGGGGGCCGGTGAATGAGCAGTTCTTC
CASSVAGGPVNEQFF
>NA|TRBJ1-2|TRBV10-3|TRBD1
TGTGCCATCAGCCCAACAGGGGGCAGCTATGGCTACACCTTC
CAISPTGGSYGYTF
>NA|TRBJ1-1|TRBV19|TRBD1
TGTGCCAGTAAGAAGACAGGGGGAATCACTGAAGCTTTCTTT
CASKKTGGITEAFF
>NA|TRBJ2-7|TRBV5-4|TRBD1
TGTGCCAGCAGCGCCGACAGGGGGGTCGAGCAGTACTTC
CASSADRGVEQYF
>NA|TRBJ1-5|TRBV19|NA
TGTGCCAGTAATATGAACAGGAACAACTATCAGCCCCAGCATTTT
CASNMNRNNYQPQHF
>NA|TRBJ1-5|TRBV18|TRBD1
TGTGCCAGCTCAGAGGGACAGGCGCCTAGCAATCAGCCCCAGCATTTT
CASSEGQAPSNQPQHF
>NA|TRBJ2-1|TRBV18|NA
TGTGCCAGCGACAACAGGGATTGGGAGCAGTTCTTC
CASDNRDWEQFF
>NA|TRBJ1-4|TRBV7-8|NA
TGTGCCAGCAGCCAACTTCTCAGGTCCGAGCAGGCAACTAATGAAAAACTGTTTTTT
CASSQLLRSEQATNEKLFF
>NA|TRBJ2-2|TRBV29-1|NA
TGCAGCGTTGACGGGGGGAAGGGGGGTTACACCGGGGAGCTGTTTTTT
CSVDGGKGGYTGELFF
>NA|TRBJ2-3|TRBV9|NA
TGTGCCAGCAGCGTAGGAGCGGCCACCAGCACAGATACGCAGTATTTT
CASSVGAATSTDTQYF
>medium-sized|TRBJ1-4|TRBV6-1|TRBD1
TGTGCCAGCAGGGCTTACAGGGGGCCTCGGGAAAAACTGTTTTTT
CASRAYRGPREKLFF
>NA|TRBJ2-1|TRBV9|TRBD1
TGTGCCAGCAGCGTAGCGGGACAGGGTTCTGTCAATGAGCAGTTCTTC
CASSVAGQGSVNEQFF
>NA|TRBJ1-3|TRBV5-4|TRBD1
TGTGCCAGCAGCCGTAAACAGGGGATCTCTGGAAACACCATATATTTT
CASSRKQGISGNTIYF
>NA|TRBJ1-4|TRBV19|NA
TGTGCCAGTAGGAAAAACGGGGGAACTAATGAAAAACTGTTTTTT
CASRKNGGTNEKLFF
>NA|TRBJ1-2|TRBV7-2|TRBD1
TGTGCCAGCAGTCAACAGGGGTACTATGGCTACACCTTC
CASSQQGYYGYTF
>NA|TRBJ2-1|TRBV7-2|TRBD1
TGTGCCAGCAGCTTCCTAGGACAGGGGAGTGAGCAGTTCTTC
CASSFLGQGSEQFF
>NA|TRBJ2-3|TRBV1|NA
TGCACCAGCAGCCAAGGCGGGGAGGGAGATACGCAGTATTTT
CTSSQGGEGDTQYF
>NA|TRBJ2-2|TRBV10-1|NA
TGCGCCAGCAGTGGAGACTGGAACACCGGGGAGCTGTTTTTT
CASSGDWNTGELFF
>NA|TRBJ2-1|TRBV6-5|NA
TGTGCCAGCAGTACCGACTGGTTTTTCAACAATGAGCAGTTCTTC
CASSTDWFFNNEQFF
>NA|TRBJ2-7|TRBV6-5|NA
TGTGCCAGCAGGGCGGCGGGGGCCGCAACCTACGAGCAGTACTTC
CASRAAGAATYEQYF
>once|TRBJ1-4|TRBV5-1|NA
TGCGCCAGCAGCTCCTGGGACTCTGGCGCGGAAAAACTGTTTTTT
CASSSWDSGAEKLFF
>NA|TRBJ2-1|TRBV27|TRBD2
TGTGCCAGCAGTTTTGGCACTAGCGGGAAATACAATGAGCAGTTCTTC
CASSFGTSGKYNEQFF
>NA|TRBJ1-6|TRBV7-6|NA
TGTGCCAGCAGCGCCACCAGGGATAATTCACCCCTCCACTTT
CASSATRDNSPLHF
>once|TRBJ1-1|TRBV6-5|NA
TGTGCCAGCAGTTCCACGCAGGGGTCTGAAGCTTTCTTT
CASSSTQGSEAFF
>few|TRBJ1-4|TRBV6-5|NA
TGTGCCAGCAGTTACTTGTCTGGGGCTGTTGAAAAACTGTTTTTT
CASSYLSGAVEKLFF
>NA|TRBJ2-5|TRBV19|TRBD1
TGTGCCAGTGGGGACAGCCGGGGAGAGACCCAGTACTTC
CASGDSRGETQYF
>NA|TRBJ2-3|TRBV6-5|TRBD2
TGTGCCAGCAGTTACTCGCCGGGAGGGAGAGATACGCAGTATTTT
CASSYSPGGRDTQYF
>NA|TRBJ1-2|TRBV19|NA
TGTGCCAGTAGTCAGGGGTGGAACTATGGCTACACCTTC
CASSQGWNYGYTF
>NA|TRBJ2-3|TRBV12-2|NA
TGTGCAAGTCGCTGCAGGACTAGCGAAAGTAGCACAGATACGCAGTATTTT
CASRCRTSESSTDTQYF
>NA|TRBJ2-1|TRBV10-1|TRBD2
TGCGCCAGCAGTGAGTTAGCGGGAGGCTCCTACAATGAGCAGTTCTTC
CASSELAGGSYNEQFF
>NA|TRBJ2-1|TRBV5-5|TRBD1
TGTGCCAGCAGCTTGGATGGGACAGACTACAATGAGCAGTTCTTC
CASSLDGTDYNEQFF
>NA|TRBJ1-2|TRBV14|NA
TGTGCCAGCAGCCTAAACCTTGAGAATACGGGTGGCTACACCTTC
CASSLNLENTGGYTF
>few|TRBJ2-3|TRBV4-1|TRBD2
TGCGCCAGCAGCCCTACGGGACTAGCGGGAAAGGATACGCAGTATTTT
CASSPTGLAGKDTQYF
>once|TRBJ2-3|TRBV6-1|NA
TGTGCCAGCAGTGGGAGGACGGGGGTTAGCACAGATACGCAGTATTTT
CASSGRTGVSTDTQYF
>NA|TRBJ1-6|TRBV18|TRBD1
TGTGCCAGCTCACCTTTGGGACAGGATAATTCACCCCTCCACTTT
CASSPLGQDNSPLHF
>NA|TRBJ1-2|TRBV18|TRBD1
TGTGCCAGCTCCCAGGGACAGGGGTATGGCTACACCTTC
CASSQGQGYGYTF
>NA|TRBJ2-5|TRBV7-2|TRBD2
TGTGCCAGCAGCTTAGCGCGGGGGAAAGAGACCCAGTACTTC
CASSLARGKETQYF
>once|TRBJ1-3|TRBV9|TRBD1
TGTGCCAGCAGCGTACAAGACAGGGATTCTGGAAACACCATATATTTT
CASSVQDRDSGNTIYF
>NA|TRBJ1-5|TRBV7-3|TRBD1
TGTGCCAGCAGCTCGGGACAGATGGGCAATCAGCCCCAGCATTTT
CASSSGQMGNQPQHF
>NA|TRBJ1-1|TRBV6-1|NA
TGTGCCAGCAGAGCGACAGAATACTCTGAAGCTTTCTTT
CASRATEYSEAFF
>NA|TRBJ1-3|TRBV6-6|NA
TGTGCCAGCAGTCAACAGGGTGCCTACTCTGGAAACACCATATATTTT
CASSQQGAYSGNTIYF
>NA|TRBJ1-1|TRBV6-1|NA
TGTGCCAGCAGTGGAGCTCAGGCCCAGAACACTGAAGCTTTCTTT
CASSGAQAQNTEAFF
>few|TRBJ1-5|TRBV6-1|TRBD1
TGTGCCAGCAGTGGTTCAGGGGGCCGGCAGCCCCAGCATTTT
CASSGSGGRQPQHF
>NA|TRBJ1-2|TRBV19|TRBD1
TGTGCCAGTAGTATAGACACAGGGGGCGGATATGGCTACACCTTC
CASSIDTGGGYGYTF
>NA|TRBJ2-2|TRBV5-1|NA
TGCGCCAGCAGCTTGGACAACCCGAACACCGGGGAGCTGTTTTTT
CASSLDNPNTGELFF
>NA|TRBJ1-1|TRBV6-5|TRBD1
TGTGCCAGCAGTACAGGGGACGCGATGAAAGCTTTCTTT
CASSTGDAMKAFF